Listed below are T cell receptor beta chains from one sample, sequenced in a study of blood T cell repertoires in COVID-19. The assay was immunoSEQ multiplex PCR, and TCRdb's table has in-frame clones only and misses some. This table has about 200,000 clones, around 81% appearing once. Sequencing was performed on peripheral blood. These receptors all come from a human donor in a cohort sampled during active COVID-19. CDR3s leave out the opening cysteine and the closing phenylalanine or tryptophan.

v_call cdr3_aa
TRBV11-2 ASGRDRGHEQY
TRBV25-1 ASVPPSGGSGPLH
TRBV6-5 ASSYPGGTEAF
TRBV7-2 ASSRARGANYGYT
TRBV6-6 ASRLTANYGYT
TRBV14 ASSTGGHTGELF
TRBV29-1 SVEDNNSGANVLT
TRBV5-1 ASSVTDSGNYGYT
TRBV28 ATLRLAGYNEQF
TRBV6-6 ASSYVAGVYNEQF
TRBV19 ASSQGWETQY
TRBV11-2 ASSYGQNNSPLH
TRBV7-2 ASSLDAAGGLDEQF
TRBV28 ASSLQPLGQGQPQH
TRBV18 ASSLTGSDAEAF
TRBV7-5 ATPGETQY
TRBV28 ASRRQGDNQPQH
TRBV6-1 ASSDRDNSPLH
TRBV7-9 ASSSDSQGKYNEKLF
TRBV5-4 ASSPGTASYEQY
TRBV9 ASSVDPGVADTQY
TRBV3-1/TRBV3-2 ASSYNPGTGASPLH
TRBV28 ASSFPTYTRSHTPRDRDAYT
TRBV29-1 SVGQGPNTGELF
TRBV2 ASSESQGSTGELF
TRBV28 ASGKSGTGGTEAF
TRBV5-1 ASSLAPAGASYEQY
TRBV23-1 ASSQDKKGEGNTEAF